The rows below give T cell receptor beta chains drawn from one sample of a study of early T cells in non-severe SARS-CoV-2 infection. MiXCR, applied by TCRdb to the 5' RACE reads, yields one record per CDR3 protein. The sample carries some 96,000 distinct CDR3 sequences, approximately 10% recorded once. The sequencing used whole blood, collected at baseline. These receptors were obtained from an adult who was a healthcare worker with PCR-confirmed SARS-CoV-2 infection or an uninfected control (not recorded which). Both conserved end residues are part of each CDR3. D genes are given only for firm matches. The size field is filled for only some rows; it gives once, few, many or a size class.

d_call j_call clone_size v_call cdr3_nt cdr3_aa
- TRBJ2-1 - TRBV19 TGTGCCAGTAGTGGACCCGGGAGAAATGAGCAGTTCTTC CASSGPGRNEQFF
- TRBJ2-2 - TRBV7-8 TGTGCCAGCAGCCACGTAGCTGCGTCTAGCTCCACCGGGGAGCTGTTTTTT CASSHVAASSSTGELFF
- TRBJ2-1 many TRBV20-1 TGCAGTGCGAGTCGTCTACTTAGCTCCTACAATGAGCAGTTCTTC CSASRLLSSYNEQFF
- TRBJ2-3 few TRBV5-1 TGCGCCAGCCGACGTGACGGCGGGGACACAGATACGCAGTATTTT CASRRDGGDTDTQYF
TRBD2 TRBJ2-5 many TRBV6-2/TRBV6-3 TGTGCCAGCGAATCTAGCGGAGAGGGAGAGACCCAGTACTTC CASESSGEGETQYF
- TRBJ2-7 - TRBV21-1 TGTGCCAGCAGCAAAGGAAGACAGCACTACGAGCAGTACTTC CASSKGRQHYEQYF
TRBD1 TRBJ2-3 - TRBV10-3 TGTGCCATCAGGACCGGGACAGACAGCACAGATACGCAGTATTTT CAIRTGTDSTDTQYF
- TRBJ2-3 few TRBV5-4 TGTGCCAGCAGCCAACGTAGCGGACCAAGCACAGATACGCAGTATTTT CASSQRSGPSTDTQYF
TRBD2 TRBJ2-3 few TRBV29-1 TGCAGCGAATCTGAGCGGGGGGGAGCAGATACGCAGTATTTT CSESERGGADTQYF
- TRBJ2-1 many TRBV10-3 TGTGCCATCAGTGAAGGCGAGGGTGGCAATGAGCAGTTCTTC CAISEGEGGNEQFF
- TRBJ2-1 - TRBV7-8 TGTGCCAGCAGGCCACCTATTACTAGAGCGGCGGGTAATGAGCAGTTCTTC CASRPPITRAAGNEQFF
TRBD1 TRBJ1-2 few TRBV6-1 TGTGCCAGCAGTAAAGACAGGGAAATCCCACCGTATGGCTACACCTTC CASSKDREIPPYGYTF
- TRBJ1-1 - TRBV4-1 TGCGCCAGCAGCCAACAGGTCAACACTGAAGCTTTCTTT CASSQQVNTEAFF
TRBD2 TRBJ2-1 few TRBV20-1 TGCAGTGCTAGAGGGAGTAGCGGGAGATACTATGAGCAGTTCTTC CSARGSSGRYYEQFF
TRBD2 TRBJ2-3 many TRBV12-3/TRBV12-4 TGTGCCAGCAGTTCTTCCGGGACTAGCGGCACAGATACGCAGTATTTT CASSSSGTSGTDTQYF
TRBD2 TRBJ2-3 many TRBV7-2 TGTGCCAGCAGCTGGCGGGGGGGCCACACAGATACGCAGTATTTT CASSWRGGHTDTQYF
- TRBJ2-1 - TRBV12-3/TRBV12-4 TGTGCCAGCAGTTTAGACGCCCCGAAGACGAAAAATGAGCAGTTCTTC CASSLDAPKTKNEQFF
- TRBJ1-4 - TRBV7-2 TGTGCCAGCAGCCGGGACCCGGGCGAAAAACTGTTTTTT CASSRDPGEKLFF
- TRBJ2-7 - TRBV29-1 TGCAGCGTTGAAGACAGTAACTCCTACGAGCAGTACTTC CSVEDSNSYEQYF
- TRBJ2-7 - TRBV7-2 TGTGCCAGCAGCCCTAATCCGGGATCAGGAACGGCGTACTTC CASSPNPGSGTAYF
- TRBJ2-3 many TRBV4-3 TGCGCCAGCAGCCAACAATGGGGGTTTCGGGCAGATACGCAGTATTTT CASSQQWGFRADTQYF
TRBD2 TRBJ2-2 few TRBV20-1 TGCAGTGCTACCGGGACTAGCGGGGGGGCTACAGGGGAGCTGTTTTTT CSATGTSGGATGELFF
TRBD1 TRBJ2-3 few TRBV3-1 TGTGCCAGCAGCAAACAGGGGGCAATGGATACGCAGTATTTT CASSKQGAMDTQYF
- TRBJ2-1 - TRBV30 TGTGCCTGGAGTGTACAACAGCCTGAGCAGTTCTTC CAWSVQQPEQFF
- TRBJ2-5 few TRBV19 TGTGCCAGTACCCCTGGGGGGGAGACCCAGTACTTC CASTPGGETQYF
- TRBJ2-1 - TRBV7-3 TGTGCCAGCAGCTTAACGGGGGGATACAATGAGCAGTTCTTC CASSLTGGYNEQFF
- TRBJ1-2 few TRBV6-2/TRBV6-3 TGTGCCAGCAGTCCGATGGATGGCTACACCTTC CASSPMDGYTF
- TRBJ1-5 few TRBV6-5 TGTGCCAGCAGTTACTCGCACGGGGTACCGAATCGGCCCCAGCATTTT CASSYSHGVPNRPQHF
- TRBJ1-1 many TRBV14 TGTGCCAGCAGCAGCCAGGGTTATACTGAAGCTTTCTTT CASSSQGYTEAFF
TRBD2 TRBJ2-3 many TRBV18 TGTGCCAGCTCCCCACGGACTAGCGGGGGGACAGATACGCAGTATTTT CASSPRTSGGTDTQYF
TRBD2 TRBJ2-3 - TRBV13 TGTGCCAGCAGCTTAGGCGGGACTAGTCGTACCCTCAATACGCAGTATTTT CASSLGGTSRTLNTQYF
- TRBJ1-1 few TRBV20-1 TGCAGTGCTAGAAGAGGGACCGTTGGGGCTGAAGCTTTCTTT CSARRGTVGAEAFF
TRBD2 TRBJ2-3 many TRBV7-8 TGTGCCAGCAGCGCCGGGGCTAGCGGGAGTAGAGGCACAGATACGCAGTATTTT CASSAGASGSRGTDTQYF
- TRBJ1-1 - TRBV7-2 TGTGCCAGCAGCTTAGAGTCGGGACGTGATGAAGCTTTCTTT CASSLESGRDEAFF
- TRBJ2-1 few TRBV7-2 TGTGCCAGCACCTCCCCTAGGAGGTACAATGAGCAGTTCTTC CASTSPRRYNEQFF
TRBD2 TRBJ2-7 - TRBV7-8 TGTGCCAGCAGTTTAACATCCGGGACTAGCGGTGTTGGCGAGCAGTACTTC CASSLTSGTSGVGEQYF
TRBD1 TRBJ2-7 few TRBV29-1 TGCAGCGTTGGGTGGACAGGAGCCGAGCAGTACTTC CSVGWTGAEQYF
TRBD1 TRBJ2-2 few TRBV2 TGTGCCAGCAGGCAGGGGGCGGGATCGAACACCGGGGAGCTGTTTTTT CASRQGAGSNTGELFF
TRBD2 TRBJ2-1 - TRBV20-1 TGCAGTGCCTCGACTATTAGCGGGAGCTTGATGGGTTCCTACAATGAGCAGTTCTTC CSASTISGSLMGSYNEQFF
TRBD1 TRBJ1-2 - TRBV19 TGTGCCAGTAGTAGGGGACAGGGCGGCTATGGCTACACCTTC CASSRGQGGYGYTF
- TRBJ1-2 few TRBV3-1 TGTGCCAGCAGCCAAGGGGCAGGCTATGGCTACACCTTC CASSQGAGYGYTF
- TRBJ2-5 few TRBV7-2 TGTGCCAGCAGCTTGAATGGACAGTACCAAGAGACCCAGTACTTC CASSLNGQYQETQYF
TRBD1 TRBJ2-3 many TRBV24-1 TGTGCCACCAGTGATCCGGGACAGGGAACAGATACGCAGTATTTT CATSDPGQGTDTQYF
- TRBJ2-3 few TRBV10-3 TGTGCCATCACGGCGGGGATGACAGATACGCAGTATTTT CAITAGMTDTQYF
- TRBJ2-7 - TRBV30 TGTGCCTGGACACCGGGACCGGACACCCACGAGCAGTACTTC CAWTPGPDTHEQYF
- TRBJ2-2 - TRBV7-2 TGTGCCAGCCTTAACAGGGATCCCGGGGAGCTGTTTTTT CASLNRDPGELFF
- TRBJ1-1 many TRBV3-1 TGTGCCAGCAGCCACCTCAAGGGGGGGGCTGGGCACACTGAAGCTTTCTTT CASSHLKGGAGHTEAFF
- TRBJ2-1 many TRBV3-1 TGTGCCAGCGGGGATCCCTACAATGAGCAGTTCTTC CASGDPYNEQFF
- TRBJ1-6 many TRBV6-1 TGTGCCTCTACTCGAGGGGAACATAATTCACCCCTCCACTTT CASTRGEHNSPLHF
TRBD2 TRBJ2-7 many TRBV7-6 TGTGCCAGCAGCTTAGGGGCGGGGGAAGCCTACGAGCAGTACTTC CASSLGAGEAYEQYF